This TCR beta chain derives from a study of blood T cells in healthy people across ages. Broader study findings: One million T cells yielded diversity estimates that were considered underestimates. Naive and antigen-experienced cells were not separated, limiting conclusive comparison.

The second PCR ran roughly 7 to 12 cycles with a sample-barcoded 5' primer and J-beta primers. The authors tagged each cDNA molecule using a template-switch adaptor with 12 random nucleotides. TCRdb itself ran the 5' RACE reads through MiXCR, one entry per CDR3 protein. The top ten hold roughly 40% of the sample, which has more than 700,000 distinct CDR3 sequences, roughly 50% seen once. With regard to this clonotype: Its specificity is not known.

Source material: blood. This TCR derives from an elderly man in good health.

DNA for the CDR3: TGCAGTGCTAGAGGCACTAGCGGGAACTACAATGAGCAGTTCTTC. Protein product: CSARGTSGNYNEQFF. This chain connects TRBV20-1 to TRBJ2-1, with 10 bases lining up with TRBD2. CDR1 and CDR2 (germline): DFQATT, SNEGSKA (reference sequence). The junction had 3 bases not matched to a gene; V was cut back by 1 base and J by 3 bases. This CDR3 has 15 amino acids.